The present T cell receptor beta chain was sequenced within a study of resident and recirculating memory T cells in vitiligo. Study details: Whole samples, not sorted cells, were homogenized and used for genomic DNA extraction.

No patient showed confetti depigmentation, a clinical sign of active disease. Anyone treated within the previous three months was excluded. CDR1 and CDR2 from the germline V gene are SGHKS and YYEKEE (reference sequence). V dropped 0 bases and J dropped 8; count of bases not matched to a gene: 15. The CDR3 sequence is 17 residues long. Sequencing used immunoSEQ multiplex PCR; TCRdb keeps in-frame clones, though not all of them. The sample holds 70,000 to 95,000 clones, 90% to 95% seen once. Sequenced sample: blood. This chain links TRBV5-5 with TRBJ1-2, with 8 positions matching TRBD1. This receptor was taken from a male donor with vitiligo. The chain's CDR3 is CASSLGVSAGGARGYTF. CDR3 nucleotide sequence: TGTGCCAGCAGCTTGGGTGTTTCGGCAGGGGGCGCACGGGGCTACACCTTC.